This is a list of T cell receptor beta chains from one sample in a study of patients and donors after allogeneic stem cell transplantation. MiXCR was run by TCRdb on the RT-PCR reads, yielding one entry per CDR3 protein. The sample holds hundreds of thousands of distinct CDR3 sequences, more than 15% seen once. Sequenced: blood, either unsorted or a sorted T cell fraction (not recorded which). Receptors originate from a human donor who was either an allogeneic HSCT recipient or a stem cell or donor lymphocyte infusion donor (not recorded which). It is not recorded whose cells these are; they may come from a transplant donor. CDR3s include the opening cysteine and the closing phenylalanine or tryptophan. The D gene is left open where the match is weak. A clone size is listed for some rows: how often the clone was seen (once, few, many), or a class if it is expanded.

D gene,V gene,clone size,J gene,CDR3 protein,CDR3 DNA
NA,TRBV19,NA,TRBJ1-1,CASSIGRGTEAFF,TGTGCCAGTAGTATCGGGAGGGGGACTGAAGCTTTCTTT
NA,TRBV12-3/TRBV12-4,NA,TRBJ2-1,CASSFSDSYNEQFF,TGTGCCAGCAGTTTTAGTGACTCCTACAATGAGCAGTTCTTC
TRBD1,TRBV5-1,NA,TRBJ2-4,CASSHRDRVKNIQYF,TGCGCCAGCAGCCACCGGGACAGGGTAAAAAACATTCAGTACTTC
NA,TRBV6-5,few,TRBJ2-7,CATKQGGEQYF,TGTGCCACCAAGCAGGGGGGCGAGCAGTACTTC
TRBD2,TRBV19,few,TRBJ2-2,CASSRAGVNTGELFF,TGTGCCAGTTCTCGGGCGGGGGTGAACACCGGGGAGCTGTTTTTT
NA,TRBV7-2,NA,TRBJ2-4,CASSLYRGRGKNIQYF,TGTGCCAGCAGCTTATACCGGGGGCGTGGGAAAAACATTCAGTACTTC
NA,TRBV5-5,NA,TRBJ1-5,CASSFGSYSNQPQHF,TGTGCCAGCAGCTTCGGGAGCTACAGCAATCAGCCCCAGCATTTT
NA,TRBV20-1,few,TRBJ2-4,CSAKSGQEPKNIQYF,TGCAGTGCTAAGAGTGGGCAGGAACCCAAAAACATTCAGTACTTC
NA,TRBV4-3,few,TRBJ2-7,CASSQSRDPSYEQYF,TGCGCCAGCAGCCAAAGCCGGGACCCCTCCTACGAGCAGTACTTC
TRBD2,TRBV7-2,NA,TRBJ2-3,CASSLTAGGGTDTQYF,TGTGCCAGCAGCTTAACAGCGGGGGGAGGAACAGATACGCAGTATTTT
NA,TRBV11-2,few,TRBJ1-3,CASSLWGVASGNTIYF,TGTGCCAGCAGCTTATGGGGAGTAGCCTCTGGAAACACCATATATTTT
NA,TRBV15,few,TRBJ1-1,CATSIQGNTEAFF,TGTGCCACCAGCATACAGGGGAACACTGAAGCTTTCTTT
TRBD2,TRBV7-9,few,TRBJ2-7,CASSSIAGGPSSYEQYF,TGTGCCAGCAGCTCAATAGCGGGGGGGCCATCGTCCTACGAGCAGTACTTC
NA,TRBV24-1,few,TRBJ2-2,CATSGIKNTGELFF,TGTGCCACCAGTGGCATCAAGAACACCGGGGAGCTGTTTTTT
NA,TRBV5-1,few,TRBJ2-1,CASSSGTSYNEQFF,TGCGCCAGCAGCTCCGGGACGTCCTACAATGAGCAGTTCTTC
NA,TRBV12-3/TRBV12-4,few,TRBJ2-7,CASSLRQGGLSITKQYF,TGTGCCAGCAGTTTAAGGCAAGGGGGACTAAGCATTACGAAGCAGTACTTC